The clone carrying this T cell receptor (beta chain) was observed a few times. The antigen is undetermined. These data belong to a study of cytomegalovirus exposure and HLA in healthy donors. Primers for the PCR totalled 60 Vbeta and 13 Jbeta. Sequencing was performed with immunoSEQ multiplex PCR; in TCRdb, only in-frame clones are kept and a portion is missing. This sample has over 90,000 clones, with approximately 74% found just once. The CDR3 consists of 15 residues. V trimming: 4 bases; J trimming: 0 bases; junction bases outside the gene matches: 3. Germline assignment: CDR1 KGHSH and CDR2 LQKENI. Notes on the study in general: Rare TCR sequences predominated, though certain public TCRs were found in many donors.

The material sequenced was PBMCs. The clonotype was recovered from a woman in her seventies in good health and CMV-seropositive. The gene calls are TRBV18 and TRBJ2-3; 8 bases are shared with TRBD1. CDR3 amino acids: CASSQGQGSTDTQYF. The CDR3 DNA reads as TGTGCCAGCTCACAAGGACAGGGTAGCACAGATACGCAGTATTTT.